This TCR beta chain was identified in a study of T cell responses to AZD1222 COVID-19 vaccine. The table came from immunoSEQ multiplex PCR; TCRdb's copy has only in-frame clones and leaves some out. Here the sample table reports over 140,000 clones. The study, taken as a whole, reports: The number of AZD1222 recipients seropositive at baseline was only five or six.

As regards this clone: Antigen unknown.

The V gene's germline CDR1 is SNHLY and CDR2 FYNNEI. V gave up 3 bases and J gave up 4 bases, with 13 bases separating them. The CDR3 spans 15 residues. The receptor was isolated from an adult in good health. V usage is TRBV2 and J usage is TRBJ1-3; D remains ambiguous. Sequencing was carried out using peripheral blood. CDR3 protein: CASSDYVAAGNTIYF. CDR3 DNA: TGTGCCAGCAGTGATTACGTGGCAGCCGGAAACACCATATATTTT.